The clone carrying this T cell receptor (beta chain) was counted a few times. The record originates from a study of T-cell reconstitution after alpha-beta-depleted transplantation in children. The authors prepared the TCRbeta library with unique molecular identifiers. TCRdb processed the PCR reads anew with MiXCR; each CDR3 protein has one entry. The sample records some 530,000 distinct CDR3 sequences, about 12% being singletons. This CDR3 contains 18 residues. J lost 3 bases, V lost 6 bases, and 17 bases had no gene match. Germline CDR1 reads MNHNS; CDR2 reads SASEGT. This chain connects TRBV6-1 to TRBJ2-3, with 8 bases aligning to TRBD2. The sample consisted of PBMCs from the stem cell graft donor, taken from the stem cell graft. The origin of this receptor is a human donor who donated a stem cell graft to a child with combined immunodeficiency. The CDR3 reads CASSGHRPGGGGTDTQYF. CDR3 nucleotides: TGTGCCAGCAGCGGACACCGCCCCGGCGGCGGGGGGACAGATACGCAGTATTTT.